This TCR beta chain was sequenced during a study of T-cell memory formation after mild COVID-19. As for the study in general: Across donors, TCR clusters were largely donor specific.

Employing constant-segment primers, 5'RACE generated TCR alpha and TCR beta cDNA libraries bearing sample barcodes and UMIs. TCRdb recomputed calls from the 5' RACE reads with MiXCR, one row per CDR3 protein. The sample yields about 180,000 distinct CDR3 sequences, around 18% seen once. Notes on the study in general: From day 15 to 85, contracting clones were balanced between CD4 and CD8, whereas later expanders leaned toward CD4+.

With respect to this clonotype: Its specificity is unknown.

The CDR3 is 15 residues long. Germline loops: CDR1 SNHLY, CDR2 FYNNEI. V gave up 1 base and J gave up 4 bases; unmatched junction bases: 1. The sequence derives from a man between 18 and 35 years old who had mild COVID-19 (a few samples of this study predate the infection). Cell type and time point are not known. V gene TRBV2 combines with J gene TRBJ2-3, with 11 bases matching TRBD1. Sequencing was done on a sample of PBMCs or a T cell subset sorted from them (not recorded which). CDR3 bases: TGTGCCAGCAGTGAAGAGGGACAGGGGGCAGATACGCAGTATTTT. This encodes CASSEEGQGADTQYF.